Below, 11 T cell receptor beta chains from the same sample are listed, as sequenced in a study of OX40 agonist ivuxolimab in advanced cancers. Clones were read by immunoSEQ multiplex PCR, and TCRdb kept only the in-frame ones, dropping some. The table records about 48,000 clones, 80% to 85% of them present only once. The sample in question was CD4+ or CD8+ T cells sorted from blood, obtained in a trial of the OX40 agonist ivuxolimab. These receptors all come from an adult with an advanced solid tumor such as melanoma, head and neck, liver or kidney cancer.

Only a few counts were recorded for this clone. The genes are TRBV29-1 and TRBJ1-1; a possible D gene is TRBD1 (5 bases). This CDR3 comprises 15 residues. The germline V gene encodes CDR1 SQVTM and CDR2 ANQGSEA. Trimming cost V 4 bases and J 5 bases, with 20 bases left between them. The CDR3 loop is CSVARGGRSGTEAFF. For the CDR3, the DNA is TGCAGCGTTGCGCGGGGGGGTCGGTCAGGTACTGAAGCTTTCTTT.

Notes on this clone: The sample carries other DNA sequences with the same CDR3. V usage is TRBV4-1 and J usage is TRBJ1-3; 7 nucleotides align to TRBD1. Germline-derived CDR1 and CDR2 are MGHRA and YSYEKL. This CDR3 is 16 amino acids long. V lost 3 bases and J lost 1; bases outside the gene matches: 6. The CDR3 region is CASSQDAGGSGNTIYF. The CDR3, as DNA: TGCGCCAGCAGCCAGGATGCAGGGGGATCTGGAAACACCATATATTTT.

This chain joins TRBV7-2 and TRBJ2-7; 9 nucleotides match TRBD1. CDR3 size: 15 residues. Germline trimming cut 5 bases from V and 0 bases from J; bases unmatched to any gene: 5. The V gene's germline CDR1 is SGHTA and CDR2 FQGNSA. CDR3 sequence reads: CASSKQGAHSYEQYF. Written as DNA, the CDR3 is TGTGCCAGCAGCAAACAGGGGGCCCACTCCTACGAGCAGTACTTC. The full variable domain, its missing parts supplied by reference TRBV7-2 and TRBJ2-7, is GAGVSQSPSNKVTEKGKDVELRCDPISGHTALYWYRQSLGQGLEFLIYFQGNSAPDKSGLPSDRFSAERTGGSVSTLTIQRTQQEDSAVYLCASSKQGAHSYEQYFGPGTRLTVT.

The chain recombines TRBV7-2 with TRBJ2-3, with a tentative D call TRBD2 (6 bases). CDR1 is SGHTA and CDR2 is FQGNSA in the germline V gene. This CDR3 contains 14 residues. V lost 5 bases and J 5 bases, leaving 14 bases between the germline ends. The CDR3, as DNA: TGTGCCAGCAGCCAACGGAGGGCCGGAGATACGCAGTATTTT. This encodes CASSQRRAGDTQYF.

The rearrangement joins TRBV6-5 to TRBJ2-7; D possibly corresponds to TRBD1 (5 bases). Trimming removed 2 bases from V and 3 bases from J, with 14 bases in between. Looked up from germline, CDR1 is MNHEY and CDR2 is SVGAGI. CDR3 length: 15 residues. The CDR3 loop reads CASSYTAGLGYEQYF. CDR3 DNA sequence: TGTGCCAGCAGTTACACGGCAGGGCTAGGCTACGAGCAGTACTTC.

The chain uses TRBV6-6 and TRBJ2-2; 7 bases agree with TRBD1. The CDR3 runs to 15 residues. The V and J ends lost 8 bases and 6 bases, in that order; junction bases with no gene match: 12. Germline loops: CDR1 MNHNY, CDR2 SVGAGI (reference sequence). The CDR3 nucleotides read TGTGCCAGCCAACCTACAGGGGAAGGGGCCGGGGAGCTGTTTTTT. Protein product: CASQPTGEGAGELFF.

The V and J genes are TRBV5-1 and TRBJ2-1; TRBD1 aligns across 7 bases. Unmatched junction bases numbered 4, after V lost 4 bases and J lost 0 bases. The CDR3 covers 15 residues. Germline V lookup: CDR1 SGHRS, CDR2 YFSETQ. CDR3: CASSPRTGSYNEQFF. CDR3 coding DNA: TGCGCCAGCAGCCCTCGGACAGGCTCCTACAATGAGCAGTTCTTC. Full variable domain (missing parts from reference TRBV5-1 and TRBJ2-1): KAGVTQTPRYLIKTRGQQVTLSCSPISGHRSVSWYQQTPGQGLQFLFEYFSETQRNKGNFPGRFSGRQFSNSRSEMNVSTLELGDSALYLCASSPRTGSYNEQFFGPGTRLTVL.

V is TRBV29-1 and J is TRBJ2-5; tentatively, D is TRBD1 or TRBD2 (6 bases each). CDR1 and CDR2 (germline): SQVTM, ANQGSEA. This CDR3 is 13 amino acids long. The V end lost 4 bases, the J end lost 4 bases, and 13 bases lay between the germline ends. The CDR3 DNA is TGCAGCGTTGGGGGGGCACCCGTAGAGACCCAGTACTTC. As protein: CSVGGAPVETQYF.

This chain uses TRBV27 with TRBJ1-6, with a weak D call TRBD1 (5 bases). The CDR3 covers 15 residues. V was clipped by 3 bases and J by 8 bases, with 14 bases between them. Germline CDR1 is MNHEY and CDR2 is SMNVEV (reference sequence). CDR3 region: CASSFGRATYSPLHF. The CDR3 nucleotides read TGTGCCAGCAGTTTTGGCAGGGCCACCTATTCACCCCTCCACTTT.

The rearrangement uses TRBV7-6 and TRBJ1-1, with D possibly matching TRBD1 (5 bases). V lost 7 bases to trimming and J lost 0 bases, with 12 bases between them. The CDR3 is 14 amino acids. Germline CDR1 reads SGHVS; CDR2 reads FNYEAQ. The CDR3 sequence is CASTVTELNTEAFF. The CDR3 DNA reads TGTGCCAGCACCGTGACAGAGCTGAACACTGAAGCTTTCTTT. Drawing the rest from reference TRBV7-6 and TRBJ1-1, the complete variable domain is GAGVSQSPRYKVTKRGQDVALRCDPISGHVSLYWYRQALGQGPEFLTYFNYEAQQDKSGLPNDRFSAERPEGSISTLTIQRTEQRDSAMYRCASTVTELNTEAFFGQGTRLTVV.

V gene TRBV27 combines with J gene TRBJ2-7, with a possible D match to TRBD1 (5 bases). Germline assignment: CDR1 MNHEY and CDR2 SMNVEV (reference sequence). V lost 4 bases and J lost 8, with 12 bases in between. This CDR3 contains 12 residues. The CDR3 protein is CASSSQGLKQYF. The CDR3 DNA reads TGTGCCAGCAGTTCCCAGGGTTTAAAGCAGTACTTC.